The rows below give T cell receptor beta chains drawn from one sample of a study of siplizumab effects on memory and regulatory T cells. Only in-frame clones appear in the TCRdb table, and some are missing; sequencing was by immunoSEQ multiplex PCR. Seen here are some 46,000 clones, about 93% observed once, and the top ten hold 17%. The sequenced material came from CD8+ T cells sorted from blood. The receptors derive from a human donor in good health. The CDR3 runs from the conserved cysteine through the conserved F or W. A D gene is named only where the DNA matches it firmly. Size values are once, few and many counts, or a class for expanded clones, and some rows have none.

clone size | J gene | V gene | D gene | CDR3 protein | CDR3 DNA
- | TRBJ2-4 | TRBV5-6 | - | CASSWVEDTLNIQYF | TGTGCCAGCAGCTGGGTAGAGGACACACTGAACATTCAGTACTTC
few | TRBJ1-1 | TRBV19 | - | CASSPRQSLTEAFF | TGTGCCAGTAGTCCTCGACAGTCTTTGACTGAAGCTTTCTTT
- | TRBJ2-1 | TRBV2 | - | CASSAGRREVYNEQFF | TGTGCCAGCAGCGCTGGCAGAAGGGAGGTCTACAATGAGCAGTTCTTC
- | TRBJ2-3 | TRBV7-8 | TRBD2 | CASSLEGQQGLVPADTQYF | TGTGCCAGCAGCTTAGAAGGGCAGCAGGGACTAGTCCCGGCAGATACGCAGTATTTT
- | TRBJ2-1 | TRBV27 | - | CASSFGGYSYNEQFF | TGTGCCAGCAGTTTCGGCGGCTACTCCTACAATGAGCAGTTCTTC
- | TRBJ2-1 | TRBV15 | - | CATSRGNTPITYNEQFF | TGTGCCACCAGCCGGGGAAACACTCCCATCACCTACAATGAGCAGTTCTTC
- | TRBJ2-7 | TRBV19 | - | CASSGSGGGEQYF | TGTGCCAGTAGTGGTTCCGGCGGAGGCGAGCAGTACTTC
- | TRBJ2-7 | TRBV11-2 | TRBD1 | CASSLGRGNYEQYF | TGTGCCAGCAGCTTGGGCAGGGGGAACTACGAGCAGTACTTC
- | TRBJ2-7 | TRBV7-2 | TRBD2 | CASSLGTSGRGYEQYF | TGTGCCAGCAGCTTAGGGACTAGCGGGAGAGGCTACGAGCAGTACTTC
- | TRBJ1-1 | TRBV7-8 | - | CASSLPTYSRGDTEAFF | TGTGCCAGCAGCTTACCCACCTACAGTAGGGGCGACACTGAAGCTTTCTTT
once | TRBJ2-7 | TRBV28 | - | CATTHIPYEQYF | TGTGCCACCACCCATATCCCCTACGAGCAGTACTTC
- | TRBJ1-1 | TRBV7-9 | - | CASSYIGAEAFF | TGTGCCAGCAGTTACATTGGAGCTGAAGCTTTCTTT
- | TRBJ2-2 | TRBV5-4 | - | CASSSGSGELFF | TGTGCCAGCAGCTCAGGCTCCGGGGAGCTGTTTTTT
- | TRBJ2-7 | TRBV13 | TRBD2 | CASSASLAATYEQYF | TGTGCCAGCAGCGCCTCACTAGCGGCCACCTACGAGCAGTACTTC
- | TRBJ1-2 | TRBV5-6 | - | CASSPFRGVVYGYTF | TGTGCCAGCAGCCCGTTTCGGGGGGTGGTCTATGGCTACACCTTC
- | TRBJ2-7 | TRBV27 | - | CASSPTTGALLEQYF | TGTGCCAGCAGTCCTACGACAGGAGCCCTACTGGAGCAGTACTTC
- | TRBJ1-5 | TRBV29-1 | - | CSVGSGGLDQPQHF | TGCAGCGTTGGCTCCGGAGGGTTGGATCAGCCCCAGCATTTT